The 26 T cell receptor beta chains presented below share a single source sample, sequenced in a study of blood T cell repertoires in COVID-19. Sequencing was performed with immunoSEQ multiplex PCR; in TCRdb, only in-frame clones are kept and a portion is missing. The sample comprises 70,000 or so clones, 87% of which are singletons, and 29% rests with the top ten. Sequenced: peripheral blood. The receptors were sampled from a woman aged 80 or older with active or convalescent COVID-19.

The CDR3 region has the DNA TGTGCCAGCAGTCTAATGAATACGGAGCAGTTCTTC. Translation gives CASSLMNTEQFF. The gene calls are TRBV12-3 or TRBV12-4 and TRBJ2-1, with no clear D. Trimming left V 5 bases short and J 10 bases short, with 12 bases between. This CDR3 is built from 12 residues.

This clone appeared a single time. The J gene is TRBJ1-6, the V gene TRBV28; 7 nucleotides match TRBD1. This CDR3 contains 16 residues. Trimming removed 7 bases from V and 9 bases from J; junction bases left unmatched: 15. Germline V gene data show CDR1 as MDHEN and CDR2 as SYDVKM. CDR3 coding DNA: TGTGCCAGCATACCAGGGGGACGGTATTTTGGTTCACCCCTCCACTTT. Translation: CASIPGGRYFGSPLHF. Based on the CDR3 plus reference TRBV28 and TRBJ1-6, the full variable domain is DVKVTQSSRYLVKRTGEKVFLECVQDMDHENMFWYRQDPGLGLRLIYFSYDVKMKEKGDIPEGYSVSREKKERFSLILESASTNQTSMYLCASIPGGRYFGSPLHFGNGTRLTVT.

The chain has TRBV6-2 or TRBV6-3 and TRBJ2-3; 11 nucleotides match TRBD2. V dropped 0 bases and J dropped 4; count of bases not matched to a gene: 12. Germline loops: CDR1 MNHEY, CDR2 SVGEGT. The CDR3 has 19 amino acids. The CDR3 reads CASSYSKSSGGIVADTQYF. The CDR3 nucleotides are TGTGCCAGCAGTTACTCGAAGTCTAGCGGGGGGATCGTCGCAGATACGCAGTATTTT.

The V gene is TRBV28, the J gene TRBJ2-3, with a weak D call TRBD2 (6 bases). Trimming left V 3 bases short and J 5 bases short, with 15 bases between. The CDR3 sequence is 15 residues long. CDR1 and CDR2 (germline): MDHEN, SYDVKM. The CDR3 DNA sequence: TGTGCCAGCAGTTTGTTGGGGCAGGGAGGAGATACGCAGTATTTT. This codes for CASSLLGQGGDTQYF.

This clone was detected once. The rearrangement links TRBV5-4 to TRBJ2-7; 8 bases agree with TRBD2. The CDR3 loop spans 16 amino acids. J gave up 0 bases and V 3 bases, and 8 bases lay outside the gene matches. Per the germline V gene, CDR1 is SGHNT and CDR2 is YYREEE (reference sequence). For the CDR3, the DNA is TGTGCCAGCAGCTGGGGCCGCGGGGGGAACTCCTACGAGCAGTACTTC. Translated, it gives CASSWGRGGNSYEQYF.

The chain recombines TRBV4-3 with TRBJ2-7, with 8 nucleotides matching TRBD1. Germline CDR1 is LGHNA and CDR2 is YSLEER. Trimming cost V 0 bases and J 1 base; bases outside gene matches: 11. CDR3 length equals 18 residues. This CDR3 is CASSQDPGQDVISYEQYF. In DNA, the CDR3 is TGCGCCAGCAGCCAAGACCCGGGACAGGATGTAATATCCTACGAGCAGTACTTC.

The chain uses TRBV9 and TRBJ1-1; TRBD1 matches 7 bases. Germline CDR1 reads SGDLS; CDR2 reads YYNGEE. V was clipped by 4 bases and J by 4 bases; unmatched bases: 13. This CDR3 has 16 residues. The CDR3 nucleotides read TGTGCCAGCAGCCCCCGTGGAGGGGGCGATAGCACTGAAGCTTTCTTT. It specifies CASSPRGGGDSTEAFF.

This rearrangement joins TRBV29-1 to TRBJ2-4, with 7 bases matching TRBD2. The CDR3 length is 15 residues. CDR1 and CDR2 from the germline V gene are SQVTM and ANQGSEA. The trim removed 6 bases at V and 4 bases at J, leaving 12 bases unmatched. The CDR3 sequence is CSVRSGGLSKNIQYF. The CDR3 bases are TGCAGCGTGCGGTCGGGGGGACTGTCTAAAAACATTCAGTACTTC.

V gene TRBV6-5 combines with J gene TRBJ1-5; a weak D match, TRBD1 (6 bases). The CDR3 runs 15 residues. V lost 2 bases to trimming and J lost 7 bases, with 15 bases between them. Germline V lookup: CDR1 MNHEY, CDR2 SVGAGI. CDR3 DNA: TGTGCCAGCAGTTACCCGGACAGTTGGGAGCAGCCCCAGCATTTT. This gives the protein CASSYPDSWEQPQHF.

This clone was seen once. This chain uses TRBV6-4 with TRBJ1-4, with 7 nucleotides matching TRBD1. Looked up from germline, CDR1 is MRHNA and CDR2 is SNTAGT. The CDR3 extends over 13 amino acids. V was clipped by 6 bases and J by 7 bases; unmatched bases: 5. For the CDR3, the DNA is TGTGCCAGCAGCGAGGGGGCCGGTGAAAAACTGTTTTTT. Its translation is CASSEGAGEKLFF.

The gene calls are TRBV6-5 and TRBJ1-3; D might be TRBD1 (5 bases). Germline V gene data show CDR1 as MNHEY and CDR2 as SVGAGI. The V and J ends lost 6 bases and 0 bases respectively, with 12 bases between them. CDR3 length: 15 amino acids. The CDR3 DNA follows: TGTGCCAGCAGAGCGGGGGGAACCTCTGGAAACACCATATATTTT. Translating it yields CASRAGGTSGNTIYF.

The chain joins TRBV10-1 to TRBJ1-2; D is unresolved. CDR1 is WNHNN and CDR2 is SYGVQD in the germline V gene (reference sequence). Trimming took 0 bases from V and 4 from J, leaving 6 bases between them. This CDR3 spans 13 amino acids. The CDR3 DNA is TGCGCCAGCAGTGAGTCAGGGAGCTATGGCTACACCTTC. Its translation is CASSESGSYGYTF.

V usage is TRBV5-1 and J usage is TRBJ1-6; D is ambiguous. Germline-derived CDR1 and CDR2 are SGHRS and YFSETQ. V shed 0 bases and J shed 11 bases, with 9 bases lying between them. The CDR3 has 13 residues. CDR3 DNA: TGCGCCAGCAGCTTGGGCCGGGATCCACCCCTCCACTTT. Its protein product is CASSLGRDPPLHF.

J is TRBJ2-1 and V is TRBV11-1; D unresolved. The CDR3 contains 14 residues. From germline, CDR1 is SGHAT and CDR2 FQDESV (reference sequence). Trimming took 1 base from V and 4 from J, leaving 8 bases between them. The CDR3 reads CASSLGAKYNEQFF. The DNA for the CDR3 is TGTGCCAGCAGCTTAGGCGCTAAGTACAATGAGCAGTTCTTC.

CDR3 loop: CASSWAENQPQHF. The CDR3 coding sequence is TGTGCCAGCAGTTGGGCAGAGAATCAGCCCCAGCATTTT. The chain employs TRBV6-2 or TRBV6-3 and TRBJ1-5, with D unclear. Deletions cut 4 bases from V and 4 bases from J, with 8 bases between. The CDR3 consists of 13 residues. From germline, CDR1 is MNHEY and CDR2 SVGEGT.

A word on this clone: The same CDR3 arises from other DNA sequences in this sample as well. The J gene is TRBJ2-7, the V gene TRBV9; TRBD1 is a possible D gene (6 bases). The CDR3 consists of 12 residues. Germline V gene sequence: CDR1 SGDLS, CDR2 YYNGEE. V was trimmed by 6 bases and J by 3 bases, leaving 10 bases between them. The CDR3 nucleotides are TGTGCCAGCAACCGAGGGGGCTACGAGCAGTACTTC. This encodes CASNRGGYEQYF.

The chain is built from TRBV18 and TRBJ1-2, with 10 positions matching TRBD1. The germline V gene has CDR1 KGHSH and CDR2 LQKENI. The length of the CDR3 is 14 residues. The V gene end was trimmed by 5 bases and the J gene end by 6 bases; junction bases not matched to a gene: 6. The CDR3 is CASSIGTGADGYTF. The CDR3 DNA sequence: TGTGCCAGCTCAATCGGGACAGGGGCTGATGGCTACACCTTC.

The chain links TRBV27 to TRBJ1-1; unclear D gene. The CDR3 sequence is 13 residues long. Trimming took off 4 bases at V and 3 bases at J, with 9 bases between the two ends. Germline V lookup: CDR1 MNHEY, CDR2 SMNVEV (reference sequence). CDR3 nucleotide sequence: TGTGCCAGCAGTTATGGTTGGCACACTGAAGCTTTCTTT. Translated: CASSYGWHTEAFF.

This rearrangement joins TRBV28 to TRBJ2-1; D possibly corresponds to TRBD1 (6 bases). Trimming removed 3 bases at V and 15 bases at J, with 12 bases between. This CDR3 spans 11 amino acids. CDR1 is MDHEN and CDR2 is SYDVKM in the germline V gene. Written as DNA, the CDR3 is TGTGCCAGCAGTTTTGAGGGGGTGGGGTTCTTC. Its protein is CASSFEGVGFF. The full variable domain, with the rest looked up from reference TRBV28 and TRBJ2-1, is DVKVTQSSRYLVKRTGEKVFLECVQDMDHENMFWYRQDPGLGLRLIYFSYDVKMKEKGDIPEGYSVSREKKERFSLILESASTNQTSMYLCASSFEGVGFFGPGTRLTVL.

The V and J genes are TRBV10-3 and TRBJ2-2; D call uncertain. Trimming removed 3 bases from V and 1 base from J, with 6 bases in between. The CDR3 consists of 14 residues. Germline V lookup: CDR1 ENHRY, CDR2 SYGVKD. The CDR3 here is CAISDERNTGELFF. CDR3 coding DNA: TGTGCCATCAGTGATGAGAGGAACACCGGGGAGCTGTTTTTT.

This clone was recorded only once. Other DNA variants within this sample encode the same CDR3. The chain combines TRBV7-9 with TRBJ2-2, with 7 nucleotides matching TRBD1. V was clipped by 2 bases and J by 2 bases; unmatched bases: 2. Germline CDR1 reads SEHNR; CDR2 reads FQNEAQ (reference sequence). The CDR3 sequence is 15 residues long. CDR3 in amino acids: CASSLRQGNTGELFF. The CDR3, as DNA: TGTGCCAGCAGCTTACGACAGGGAAACACCGGGGAGCTGTTTTTT.

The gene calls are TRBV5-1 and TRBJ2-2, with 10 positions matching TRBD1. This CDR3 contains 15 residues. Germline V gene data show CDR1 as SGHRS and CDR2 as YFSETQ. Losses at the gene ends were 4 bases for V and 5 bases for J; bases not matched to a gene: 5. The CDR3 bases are TGCGCCAGCAGCGCTGGACAGGGGGAGACCGGGGAGCTGTTTTTT. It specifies CASSAGQGETGELFF.

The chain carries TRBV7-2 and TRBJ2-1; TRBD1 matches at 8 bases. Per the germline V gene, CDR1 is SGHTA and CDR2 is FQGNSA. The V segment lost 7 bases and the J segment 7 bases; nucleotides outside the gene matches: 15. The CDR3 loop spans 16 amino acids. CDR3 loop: CASTDLDRGEKNEQFF. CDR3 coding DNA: TGTGCCAGCACCGATCTAGACAGGGGTGAAAAGAATGAGCAGTTCTTC.

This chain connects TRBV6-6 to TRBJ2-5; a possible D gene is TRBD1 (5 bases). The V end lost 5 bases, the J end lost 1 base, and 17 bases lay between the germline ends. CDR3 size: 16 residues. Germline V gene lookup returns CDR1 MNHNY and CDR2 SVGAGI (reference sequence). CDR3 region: CASSRTLQGPQETQYF. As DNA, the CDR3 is TGTGCCAGCAGTCGGACCCTTCAGGGCCCCCAAGAGACCCAGTACTTC.

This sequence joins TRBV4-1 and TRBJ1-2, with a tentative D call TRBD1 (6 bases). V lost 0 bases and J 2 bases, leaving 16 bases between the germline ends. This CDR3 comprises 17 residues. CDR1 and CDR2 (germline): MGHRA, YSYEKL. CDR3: CASSQDQGGRGNYGYTF. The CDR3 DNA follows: TGCGCCAGCAGCCAAGATCAGGGCGGCAGGGGAAACTATGGCTACACCTTC.

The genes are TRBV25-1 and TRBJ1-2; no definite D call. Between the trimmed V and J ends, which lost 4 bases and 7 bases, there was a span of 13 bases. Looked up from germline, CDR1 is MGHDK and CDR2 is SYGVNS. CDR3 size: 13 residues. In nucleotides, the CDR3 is TGTGCCAGCAGTGTAAGAACCGGAGGTGGCTACACCTTC. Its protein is CASSVRTGGGYTF.